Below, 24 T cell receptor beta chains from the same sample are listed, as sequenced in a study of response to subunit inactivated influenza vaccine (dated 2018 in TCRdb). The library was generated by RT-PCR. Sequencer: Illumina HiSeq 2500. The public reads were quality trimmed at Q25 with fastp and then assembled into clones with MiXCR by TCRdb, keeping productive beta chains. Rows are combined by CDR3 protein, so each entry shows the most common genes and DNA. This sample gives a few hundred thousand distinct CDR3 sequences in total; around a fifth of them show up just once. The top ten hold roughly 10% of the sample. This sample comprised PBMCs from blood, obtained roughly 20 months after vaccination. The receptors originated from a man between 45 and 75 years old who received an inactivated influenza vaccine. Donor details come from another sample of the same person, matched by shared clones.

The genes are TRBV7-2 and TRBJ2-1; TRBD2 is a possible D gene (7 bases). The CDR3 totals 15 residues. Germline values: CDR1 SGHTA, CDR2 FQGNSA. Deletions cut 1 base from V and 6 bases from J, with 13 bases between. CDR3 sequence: CASSLDRGAGNEQFF. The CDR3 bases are TGTGCCAGCAGCTTAGACCGGGGGGCTGGCAATGAGCAGTTCTTC.

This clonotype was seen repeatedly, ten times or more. The CDR3, as DNA: TGTGCCAGCACGACCCTCACTGAAGCTTTCTTT. Its protein is CASTTLTEAFF. The genes are TRBV12-3 or TRBV12-4 and TRBJ1-1, with unresolved D. The V and J ends lost 7 bases and 4 bases respectively, with 7 bases between them. This CDR3 contains 11 residues.

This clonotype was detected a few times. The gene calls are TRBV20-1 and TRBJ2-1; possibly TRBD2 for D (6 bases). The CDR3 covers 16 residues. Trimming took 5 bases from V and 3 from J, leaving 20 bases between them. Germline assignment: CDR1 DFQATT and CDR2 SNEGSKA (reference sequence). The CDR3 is CSAGRPQGLYYNEQFF. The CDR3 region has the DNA TGCAGTGCTGGCCGCCCCCAGGGACTTTACTACAATGAGCAGTTCTTC.

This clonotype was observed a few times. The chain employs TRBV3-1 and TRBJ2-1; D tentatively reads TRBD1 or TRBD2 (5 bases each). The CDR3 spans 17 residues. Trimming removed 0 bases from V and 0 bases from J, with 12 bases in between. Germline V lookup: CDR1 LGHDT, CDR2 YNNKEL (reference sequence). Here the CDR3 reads CASSQDGWGSSYNEQFF. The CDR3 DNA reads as TGTGCCAGCAGCCAAGATGGGTGGGGGAGCTCCTACAATGAGCAGTTCTTC.

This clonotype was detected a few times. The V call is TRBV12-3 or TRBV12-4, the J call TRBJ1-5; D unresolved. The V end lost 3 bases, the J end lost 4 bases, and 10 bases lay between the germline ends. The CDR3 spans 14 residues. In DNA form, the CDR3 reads TGTGCCAGCAGTTTGACTGTGAAGAATCAGCCCCAGCATTTT. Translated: CASSLTVKNQPQHF.

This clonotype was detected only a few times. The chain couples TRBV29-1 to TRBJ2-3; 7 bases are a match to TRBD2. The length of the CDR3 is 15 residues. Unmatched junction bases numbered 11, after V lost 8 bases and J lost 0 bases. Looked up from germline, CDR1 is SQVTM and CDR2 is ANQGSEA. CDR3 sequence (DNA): TGCAGCACGGCTAGCGGTTCAACTAGCACAGATACGCAGTATTTT. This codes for CSTASGSTSTDTQYF.

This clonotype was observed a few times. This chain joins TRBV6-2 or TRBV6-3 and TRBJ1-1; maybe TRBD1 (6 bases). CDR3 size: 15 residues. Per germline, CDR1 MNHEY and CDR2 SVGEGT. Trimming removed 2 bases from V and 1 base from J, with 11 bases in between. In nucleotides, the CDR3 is TGTGCCAGCAGTTACCCGACAGGAGGGAACACTGAAGCTTTCTTT. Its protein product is CASSYPTGGNTEAFF.

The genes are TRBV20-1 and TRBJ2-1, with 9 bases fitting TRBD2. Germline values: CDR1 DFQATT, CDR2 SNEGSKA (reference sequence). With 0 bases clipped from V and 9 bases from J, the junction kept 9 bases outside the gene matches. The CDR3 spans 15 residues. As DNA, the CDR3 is TGCAGTGCTAGAGATTGGGGCGGGGGGGCCCTTGAGCAGTTCTTC. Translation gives CSARDWGGGALEQFF.

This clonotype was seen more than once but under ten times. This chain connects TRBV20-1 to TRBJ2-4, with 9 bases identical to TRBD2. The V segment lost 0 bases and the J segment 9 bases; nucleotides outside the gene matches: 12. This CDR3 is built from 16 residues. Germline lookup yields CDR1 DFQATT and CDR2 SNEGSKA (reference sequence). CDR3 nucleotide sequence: TGCAGTGCTAGAGATTCGCTAGCGGGGAAGGTTGGCATTCAGTACTTC. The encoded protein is CSARDSLAGKVGIQYF.

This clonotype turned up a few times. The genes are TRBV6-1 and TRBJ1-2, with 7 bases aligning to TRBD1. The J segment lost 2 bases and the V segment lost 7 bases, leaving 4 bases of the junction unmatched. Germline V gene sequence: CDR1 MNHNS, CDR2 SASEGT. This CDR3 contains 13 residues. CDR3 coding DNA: TGTGCCAGCACCTGGGGACAGAACTATGGCTACACCTTC. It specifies CASTWGQNYGYTF.

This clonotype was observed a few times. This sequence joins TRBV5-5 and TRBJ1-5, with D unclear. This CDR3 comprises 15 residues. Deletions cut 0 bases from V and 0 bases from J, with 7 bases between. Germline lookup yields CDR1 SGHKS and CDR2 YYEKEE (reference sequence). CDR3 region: CASSLDANSNQPQHF. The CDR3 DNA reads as TGTGCCAGCAGCTTGGATGCGAATAGCAATCAGCCCCAGCATTTT.

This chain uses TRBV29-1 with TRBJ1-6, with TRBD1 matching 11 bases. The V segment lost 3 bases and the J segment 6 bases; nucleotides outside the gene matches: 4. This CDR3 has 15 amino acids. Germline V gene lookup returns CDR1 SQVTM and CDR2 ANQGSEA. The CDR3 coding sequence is TGCAGCGTTGATGGACAGGGGGCTGGTAATTCACCCCTCCACTTT. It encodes CSVDGQGAGNSPLHF.

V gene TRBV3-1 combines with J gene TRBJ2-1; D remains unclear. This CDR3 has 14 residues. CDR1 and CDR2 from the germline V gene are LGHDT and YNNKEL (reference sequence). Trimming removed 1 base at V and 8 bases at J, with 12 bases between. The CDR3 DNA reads TGTGCCAGCAGCCAAGTCCTAGTCGGCTATGAGCAGTTCTTC. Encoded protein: CASSQVLVGYEQFF.

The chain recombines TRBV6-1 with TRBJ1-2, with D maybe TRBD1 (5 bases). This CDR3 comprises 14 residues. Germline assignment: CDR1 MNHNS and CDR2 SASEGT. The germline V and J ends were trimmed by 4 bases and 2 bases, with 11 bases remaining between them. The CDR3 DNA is TGTGCCAGCAGTGCCGACAGCACAAACTATGGCTACACCTTC. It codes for CASSADSTNYGYTF.

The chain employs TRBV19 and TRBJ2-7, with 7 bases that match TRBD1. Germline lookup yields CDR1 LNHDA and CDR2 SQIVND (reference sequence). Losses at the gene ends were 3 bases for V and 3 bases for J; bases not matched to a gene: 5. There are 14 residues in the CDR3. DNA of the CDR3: TGTGCCAGTAGTATTACGGCAGGGGGCTACGAGCAGTACTTC. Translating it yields CASSITAGGYEQYF.

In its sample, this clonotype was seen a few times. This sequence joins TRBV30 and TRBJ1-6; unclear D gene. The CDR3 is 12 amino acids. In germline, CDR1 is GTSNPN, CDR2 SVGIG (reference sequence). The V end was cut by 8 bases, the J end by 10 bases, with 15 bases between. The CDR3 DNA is TGTGCCCTCGGGCGTTTGAGGTCACCCCTCCACTTT. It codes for CALGRLRSPLHF.

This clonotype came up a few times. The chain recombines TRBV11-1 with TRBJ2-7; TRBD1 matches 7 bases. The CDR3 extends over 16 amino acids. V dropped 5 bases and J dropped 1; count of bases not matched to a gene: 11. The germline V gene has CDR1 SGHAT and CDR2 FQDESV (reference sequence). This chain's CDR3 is CASSNDQKTGSYEQYF. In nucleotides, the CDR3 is TGTGCCAGCAGCAACGACCAAAAGACAGGGTCCTACGAGCAGTACTTC.

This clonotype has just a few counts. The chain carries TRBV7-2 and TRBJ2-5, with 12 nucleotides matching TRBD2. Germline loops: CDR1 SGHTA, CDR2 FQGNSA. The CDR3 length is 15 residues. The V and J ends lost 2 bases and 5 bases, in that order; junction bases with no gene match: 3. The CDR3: CASSLPTSGSETQYF. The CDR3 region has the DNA TGTGCCAGCAGCTTACCGACTAGCGGGAGTGAGACCCAGTACTTC.

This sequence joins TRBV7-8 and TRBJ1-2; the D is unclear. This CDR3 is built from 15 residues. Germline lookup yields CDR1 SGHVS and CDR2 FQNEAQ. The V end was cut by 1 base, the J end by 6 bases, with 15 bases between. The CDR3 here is CASSLVFTGENGYTF. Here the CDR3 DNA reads TGTGCCAGCAGCTTAGTTTTCACCGGCGAGAATGGCTACACCTTC.

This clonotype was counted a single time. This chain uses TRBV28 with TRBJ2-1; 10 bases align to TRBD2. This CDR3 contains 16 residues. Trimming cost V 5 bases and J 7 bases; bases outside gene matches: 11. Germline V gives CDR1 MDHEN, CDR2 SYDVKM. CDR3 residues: CASSPTGLAARNEQFF. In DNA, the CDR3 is TGTGCCAGCAGTCCGACAGGACTAGCGGCTAGGAATGAGCAGTTCTTC.

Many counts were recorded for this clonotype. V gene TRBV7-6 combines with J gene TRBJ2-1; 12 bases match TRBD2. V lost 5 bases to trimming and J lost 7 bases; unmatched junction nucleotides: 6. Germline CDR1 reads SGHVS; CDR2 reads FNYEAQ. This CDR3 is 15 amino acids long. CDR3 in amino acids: CASSPTSGGTNEQFF. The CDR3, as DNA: TGTGCCAGCAGCCCTACTAGCGGGGGGACAAATGAGCAGTTCTTC.

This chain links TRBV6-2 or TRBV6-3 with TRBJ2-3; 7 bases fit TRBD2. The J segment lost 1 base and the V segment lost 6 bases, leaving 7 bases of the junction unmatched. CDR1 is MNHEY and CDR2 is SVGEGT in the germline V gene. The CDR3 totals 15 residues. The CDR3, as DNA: TGTGCCAGCAGAGAGACTAGCAGCCGCACAGATACGCAGTATTTT. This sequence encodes CASRETSSRTDTQYF.

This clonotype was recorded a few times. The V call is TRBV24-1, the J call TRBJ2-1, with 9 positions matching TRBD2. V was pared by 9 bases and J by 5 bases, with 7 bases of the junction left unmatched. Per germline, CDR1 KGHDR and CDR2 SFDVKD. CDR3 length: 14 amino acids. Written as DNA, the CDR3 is TGTGCCACCGCGGGAGGGGGTTGGGACAATGAGCAGTTCTTC. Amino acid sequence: CATAGGGWDNEQFF.

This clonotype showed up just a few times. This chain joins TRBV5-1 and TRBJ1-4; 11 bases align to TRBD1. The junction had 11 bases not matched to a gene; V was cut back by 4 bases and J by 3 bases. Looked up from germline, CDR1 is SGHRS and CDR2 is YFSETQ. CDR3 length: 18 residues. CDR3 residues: CASSERTGGAPPNEKLFF. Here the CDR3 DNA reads TGCGCCAGCAGCGAAAGGACAGGGGGCGCCCCGCCTAATGAAAAACTGTTTTTT.